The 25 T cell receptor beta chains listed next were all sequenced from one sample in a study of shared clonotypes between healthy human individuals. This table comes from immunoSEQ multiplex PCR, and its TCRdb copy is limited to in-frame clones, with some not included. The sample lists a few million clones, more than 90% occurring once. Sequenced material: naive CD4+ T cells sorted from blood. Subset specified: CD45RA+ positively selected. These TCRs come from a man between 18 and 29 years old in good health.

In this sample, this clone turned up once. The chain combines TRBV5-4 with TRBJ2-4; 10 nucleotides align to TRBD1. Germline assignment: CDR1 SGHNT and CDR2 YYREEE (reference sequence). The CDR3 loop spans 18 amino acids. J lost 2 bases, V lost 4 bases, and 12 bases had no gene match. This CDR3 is CASSRNTDRGLTKNIQYF. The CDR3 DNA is TGTGCCAGCAGCCGGAACACTGACAGGGGGCTGACCAAAAACATTCAGTACTTC. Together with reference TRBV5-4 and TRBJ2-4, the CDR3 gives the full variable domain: ETGVTQSPTHLIKTRGQQVTLRCSSQSGHNTVSWYQQALGQGPQFIFQYYREEENGRGNFPPRFSGLQFPNYSSELNVNALELDDSALYLCASSRNTDRGLTKNIQYFGAGTRLSVL.

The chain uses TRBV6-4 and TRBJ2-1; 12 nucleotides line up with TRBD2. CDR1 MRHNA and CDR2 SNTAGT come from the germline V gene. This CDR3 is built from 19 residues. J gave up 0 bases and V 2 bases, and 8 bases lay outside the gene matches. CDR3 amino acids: CASSDRLAGGPLSYNEQFF. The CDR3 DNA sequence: TGTGCCAGCAGTGACCGGCTAGCGGGAGGGCCCCTCTCCTACAATGAGCAGTTCTTC.

CDR3 sequence: CASSVGTSGTDTQYF. The DNA for the CDR3 is TGCGCCAGCAGCGTCGGGACTAGCGGCACAGATACGCAGTATTTT. The chain combines TRBV5-1 with TRBJ2-3, with 10 bases fitting TRBD2. V was clipped by 4 bases and J by 1 base; unmatched bases: 3. The CDR3 contains 15 residues. Germline V gene sequence: CDR1 SGHRS, CDR2 YFSETQ.

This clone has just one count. CDR3 sequence reads: CASSQDAAGAYNSPLHF. The CDR3 region has the DNA TGCGCCAGCAGCCAAGATGCGGCAGGGGCCTATAATTCACCCCTCCACTTT. The chain joins TRBV4-3 to TRBJ1-6, with D tentatively TRBD1 (6 bases). CDR1 and CDR2 (germline): LGHNA, YSLEER. Trimming cost V 0 bases and J 2 bases, with 11 bases left between them. CDR3 size: 17 residues.

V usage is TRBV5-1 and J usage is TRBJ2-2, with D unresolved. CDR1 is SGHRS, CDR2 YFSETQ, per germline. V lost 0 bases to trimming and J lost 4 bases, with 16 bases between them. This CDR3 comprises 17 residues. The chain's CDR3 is CASSLDVSPTGTGELFF. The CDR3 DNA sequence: TGCGCCAGCAGCTTGGATGTCAGCCCAACGGGCACCGGGGAGCTGTTTTTT.

The CDR3 DNA is TGTGCCAGTAGAACCTTGGGAGGCTCCACAGATACGCAGTATTTT. Translating gives CASRTLGGSTDTQYF. The chain links TRBV19 to TRBJ2-3, with D tentatively TRBD2 (6 bases). Trimming took 6 bases from V and 2 from J, leaving 15 bases between them. Germline loops: CDR1 LNHDA, CDR2 SQIVND (reference sequence). The CDR3 has 15 residues.

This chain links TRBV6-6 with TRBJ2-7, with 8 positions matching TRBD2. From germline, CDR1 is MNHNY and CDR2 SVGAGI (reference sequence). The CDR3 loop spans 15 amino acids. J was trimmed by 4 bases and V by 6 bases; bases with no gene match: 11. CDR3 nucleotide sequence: TGTGCCAGCAGATCCAGTAGCGGGGATACATACGAGCAGTACTTC. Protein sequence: CASRSSSGDTYEQYF.

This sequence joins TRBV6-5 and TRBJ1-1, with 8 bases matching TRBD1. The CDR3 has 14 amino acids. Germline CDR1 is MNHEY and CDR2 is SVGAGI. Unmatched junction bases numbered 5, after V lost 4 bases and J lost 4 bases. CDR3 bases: TGTGCCAGCAGTTCCAGAACAGGGGGCACTGAAGCTTTCTTT. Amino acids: CASSSRTGGTEAFF.

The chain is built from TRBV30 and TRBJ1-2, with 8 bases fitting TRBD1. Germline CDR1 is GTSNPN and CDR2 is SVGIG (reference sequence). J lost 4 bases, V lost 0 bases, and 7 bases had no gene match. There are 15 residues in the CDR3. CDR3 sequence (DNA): TGTGCCTGGAGTGTACGAGCAGGGGGCGTCTATGGCTACACCTTC. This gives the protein CAWSVRAGGVYGYTF. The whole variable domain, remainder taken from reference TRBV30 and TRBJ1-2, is SQTIHQWPATLVQPVGSPLSLECTVEGTSNPNLYWYRQAAGRGLQLLFYSVGIGQISSEVPQNLSASRPQDRQFILSSKKLLLSDSGFYLCAWSVRAGGVYGYTFGSGTRLTVV.

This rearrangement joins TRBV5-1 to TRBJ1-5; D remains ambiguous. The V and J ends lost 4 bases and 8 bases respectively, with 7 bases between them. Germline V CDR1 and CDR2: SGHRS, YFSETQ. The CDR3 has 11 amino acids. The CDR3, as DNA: TGCGCCAGCAGCCCTTATGAGCCCCAGCATTTT. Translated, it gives CASSPYEPQHF.

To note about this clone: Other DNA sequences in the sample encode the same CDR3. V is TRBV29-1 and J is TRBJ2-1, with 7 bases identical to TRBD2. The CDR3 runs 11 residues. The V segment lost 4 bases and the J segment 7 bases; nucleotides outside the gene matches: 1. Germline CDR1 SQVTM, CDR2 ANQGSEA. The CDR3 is CSVGGGNEQFF. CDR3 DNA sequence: TGCAGCGTTGGGGGGGGTAATGAGCAGTTCTTC.

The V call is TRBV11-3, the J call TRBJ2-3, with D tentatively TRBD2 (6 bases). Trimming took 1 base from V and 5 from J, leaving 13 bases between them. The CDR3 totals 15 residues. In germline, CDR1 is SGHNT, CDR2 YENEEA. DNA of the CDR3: TGTGCCAGCAGCTTAGGAGGACTAACGGGAGATACGCAGTATTTT. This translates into CASSLGGLTGDTQYF. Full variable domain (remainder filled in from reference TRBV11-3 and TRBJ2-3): EAGVVQSPRYKIIEKKQPVAFWCNPISGHNTLYWYLQNLGQGPELLIRYENEEAVDDSQLPKDRFSAERLKGVDSTLKIQPAELGDSAVYLCASSLGGLTGDTQYFGPGTRLTVL.

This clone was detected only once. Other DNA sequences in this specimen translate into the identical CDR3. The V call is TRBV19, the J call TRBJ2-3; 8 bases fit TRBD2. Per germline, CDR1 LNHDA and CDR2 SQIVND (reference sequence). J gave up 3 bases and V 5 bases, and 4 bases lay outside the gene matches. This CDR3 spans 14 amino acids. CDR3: CASSPGGGTDTQYF. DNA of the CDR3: TGTGCCAGTAGTCCCGGGGGGGGTACAGATACGCAGTATTTT.

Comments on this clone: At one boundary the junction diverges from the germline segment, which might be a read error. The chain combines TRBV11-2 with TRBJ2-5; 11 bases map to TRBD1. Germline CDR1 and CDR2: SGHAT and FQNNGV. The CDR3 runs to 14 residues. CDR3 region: CASSLNSRTGGKHF. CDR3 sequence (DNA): TGTGCCAGCAGCTTAAATTCCCGGACAGGGGGCAAGCACTTC.

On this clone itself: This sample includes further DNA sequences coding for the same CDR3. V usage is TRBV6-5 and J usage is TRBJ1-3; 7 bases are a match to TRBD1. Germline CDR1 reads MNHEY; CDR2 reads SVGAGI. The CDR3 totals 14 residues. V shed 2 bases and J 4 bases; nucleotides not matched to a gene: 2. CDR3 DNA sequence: TGTGCCAGCAGTTACGGGGACAGCGGAAACACCATATATTTT. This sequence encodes CASSYGDSGNTIYF.

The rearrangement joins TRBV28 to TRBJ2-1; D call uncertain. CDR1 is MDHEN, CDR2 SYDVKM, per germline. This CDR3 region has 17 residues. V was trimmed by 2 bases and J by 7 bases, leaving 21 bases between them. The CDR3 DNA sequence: TGTGCCAGCAGTTTAGGGCTCGTACCCGGAAGCCGTAATGAGCAGTTCTTC. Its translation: CASSLGLVPGSRNEQFF.

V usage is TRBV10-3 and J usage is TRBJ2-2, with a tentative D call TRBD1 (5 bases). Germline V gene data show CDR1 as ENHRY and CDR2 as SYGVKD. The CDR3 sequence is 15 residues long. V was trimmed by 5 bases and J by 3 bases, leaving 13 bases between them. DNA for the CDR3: TGTGCCATCAGTTATCAGGGATTGGACACCGGGGAGCTGTTTTTT. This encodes CAISYQGLDTGELFF.

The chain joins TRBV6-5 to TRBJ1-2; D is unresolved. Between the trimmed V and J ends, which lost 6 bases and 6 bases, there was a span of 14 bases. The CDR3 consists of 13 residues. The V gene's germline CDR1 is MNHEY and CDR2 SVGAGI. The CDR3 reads CASRWSHRDGYTF. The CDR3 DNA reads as TGTGCCAGCAGATGGAGTCACAGAGATGGCTACACCTTC.

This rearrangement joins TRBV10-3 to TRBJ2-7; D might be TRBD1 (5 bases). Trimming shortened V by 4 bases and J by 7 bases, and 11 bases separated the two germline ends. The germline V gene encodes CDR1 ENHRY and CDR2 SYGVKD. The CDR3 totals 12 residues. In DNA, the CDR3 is TGTGCCATCAGTGTTGGGGCGAGGGAGCAGTACTTC. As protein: CAISVGAREQYF.

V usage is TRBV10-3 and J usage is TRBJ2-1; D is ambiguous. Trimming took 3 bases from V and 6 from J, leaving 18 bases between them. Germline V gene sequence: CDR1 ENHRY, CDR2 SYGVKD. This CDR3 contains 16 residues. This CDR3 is CAISDPGPESFNEQFF. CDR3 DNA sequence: TGTGCCATCAGTGACCCGGGTCCCGAGTCGTTCAATGAGCAGTTCTTC.

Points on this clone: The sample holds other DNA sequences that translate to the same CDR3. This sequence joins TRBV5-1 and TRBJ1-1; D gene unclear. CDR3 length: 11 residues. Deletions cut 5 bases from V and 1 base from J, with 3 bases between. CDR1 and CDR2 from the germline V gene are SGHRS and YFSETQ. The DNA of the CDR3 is TGCGCCAGCAGAGGGAACACTGAAGCTTTCTTT. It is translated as CASRGNTEAFF.

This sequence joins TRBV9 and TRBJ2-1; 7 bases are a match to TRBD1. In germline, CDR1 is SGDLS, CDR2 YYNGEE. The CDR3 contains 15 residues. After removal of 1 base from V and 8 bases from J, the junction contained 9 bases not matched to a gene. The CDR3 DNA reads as TGTGCCAGCAGCGTATTAGGGGGCAGGTTATATGAGCAGTTCTTC. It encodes CASSVLGGRLYEQFF.

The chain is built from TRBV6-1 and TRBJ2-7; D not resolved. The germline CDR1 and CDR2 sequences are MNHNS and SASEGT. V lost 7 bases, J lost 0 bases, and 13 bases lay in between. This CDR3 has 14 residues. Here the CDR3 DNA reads TGTGCCAGCATAACGGGTGGATCCTCCTACGAGCAGTACTTC. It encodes CASITGGSSYEQYF.

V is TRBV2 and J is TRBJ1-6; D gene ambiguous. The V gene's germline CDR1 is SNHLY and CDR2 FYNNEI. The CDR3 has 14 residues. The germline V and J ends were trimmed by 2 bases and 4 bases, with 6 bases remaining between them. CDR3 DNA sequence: TGTGCCAGCAGTGAACGCAGATATAATTCACCCCTCCACTTT. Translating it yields CASSERRYNSPLHF.

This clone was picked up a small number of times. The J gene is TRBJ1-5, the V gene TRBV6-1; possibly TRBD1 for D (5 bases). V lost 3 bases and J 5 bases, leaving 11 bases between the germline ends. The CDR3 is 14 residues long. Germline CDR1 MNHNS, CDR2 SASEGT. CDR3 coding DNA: TGTGCCAGCAGTGATTTGGGACCTTATCAGCCCCAGCATTTT. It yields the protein CASSDLGPYQPQHF.